Listed below are T cell receptor beta chains from one sample, sequenced in a study of blood T cell repertoires in COVID-19. The assay was immunoSEQ multiplex PCR, and TCRdb's table has in-frame clones only and misses some. The sample records 150,000 to 200,000 clones, approximately 83% being singletons. Material for sequencing was peripheral blood. These receptors were taken from a human donor with active or convalescent COVID-19. The donor label of this sample is uncertain. Both conserved end residues are part of each CDR3. The D gene is left open where the match is weak. Size tells how often a clone was seen (once, few, many) or the class of an expanded clone, and some rows leave it out.

clone size	J gene	D gene	V gene	CDR3 DNA	CDR3 protein
NA	TRBJ2-5	NA	TRBV7-9	TGTGCCAGCACAGACGGGGGACGGACCCAGTACTTC	CASTDGGRTQYF
NA	TRBJ2-5	NA	TRBV28	TGTGCCAGCAGTTCGGGTCCTTACCAAGAGACCCAGTACTTC	CASSSGPYQETQYF
NA	TRBJ2-1	TRBD2	TRBV19	TGTGCCAGTAGGAGCGGGAGGTTTAATGAGCAGTTCTTC	CASRSGRFNEQFF
NA	TRBJ1-1	NA	TRBV7-9	TGTGCCAGCAGCGGGGGGGTGCGAGACACTGAAGCTTTCTTT	CASSGGVRDTEAFF
once	TRBJ2-1	TRBD2	TRBV7-9	TGTGCCAGCAGCTCTAGCGGGAGAGGGTACAATGAGCAGTTCTTC	CASSSSGRGYNEQFF
once	TRBJ2-2	NA	TRBV5-1	TGCGCCAGCAGCTTGACGCAGGTCACCGGGGAGCTGTTTTTT	CASSLTQVTGELFF
NA	TRBJ2-1	TRBD2	TRBV19	TGTGCCAGTAGTCGACTAGCGGGAGGGCATGAGCAGTTCTTC	CASSRLAGGHEQFF
once	TRBJ2-7	NA	TRBV5-6	TGTGCCAGCAGCTCCAGGGGATACGAGCAGTACTTC	CASSSRGYEQYF
NA	TRBJ1-1	TRBD1	TRBV2	TGTGCCAGCAGTGGGACAGGGGGCGTAGATGAAGCTTTCTTT	CASSGTGGVDEAFF
NA	TRBJ2-1	TRBD2	TRBV19	TGTGCCAGTGGGAGGGGAGCACTAGCGGGAATGTCGTACAATGAGCAGTTCTTC	CASGRGALAGMSYNEQFF
NA	TRBJ2-7	NA	TRBV18	TGTGCCAGCTCACCAAGTGTTTCGAGGGAGCAGTACTTC	CASSPSVSREQYF
once	TRBJ2-7	NA	TRBV5-1	TGCGCCAGCAGCCTGGACGGGAGCTCCTACGAGCAGTACTTC	CASSLDGSSYEQYF
NA	TRBJ2-2	TRBD2	TRBV4-2	TGTGCCAGCAGCCAAGAGGCGGGAGGGCCCACCGGGGAGCTGTTTTTT	CASSQEAGGPTGELFF
NA	TRBJ2-5	TRBD2	TRBV7-9	TGTGCCAGCACCCCCTGGATGCGGGAGGTTGGAGAGACCCAGTACTTC	CASTPWMREVGETQYF
NA	TRBJ2-2	NA	TRBV3-1/TRBV3-2	TGTGCCAGCAGCCATCGTTCGAACACCGGGGAGCTGTTTTTT	CASSHRSNTGELFF
NA	TRBJ1-2	NA	TRBV28	TGTGCCAGCAGTTTAGCGTACGGAATTACGGGATTTGGCTACACCTTC	CASSLAYGITGFGYTF
once	TRBJ1-2	TRBD1	TRBV2	TGTGCCAGCAGTGCCGGGACAGGGGGAGGGGGCTACACCTTC	CASSAGTGGGGYTF
NA	TRBJ2-2	TRBD2	TRBV5-4	TGTGCCAGCAGCTTGGGCGGGGGGTGGACCGGGGAGCTGTTTTTT	CASSLGGGWTGELFF
once	TRBJ2-7	TRBD2	TRBV3-1/TRBV3-2	TGTGCCAGCAGCCAAGAGGTGCGAGGTCCCGGGACTAGCGGGAGTTACGAGCAGTACTTC	CASSQEVRGPGTSGSYEQYF
NA	TRBJ1-1	NA	TRBV19	TGTGCCAGTAGTTTACAGGGGAACACTGAAGCTTTCTTT	CASSLQGNTEAFF
NA	TRBJ2-2	NA	TRBV7-2	TGTGCCAGCAGCTTGCCGGGACTCCGATTGAGGACCGGGGAGCTGTTTTTT	CASSLPGLRLRTGELFF
NA	TRBJ1-2	TRBD1	TRBV6-5	TGTGCCAGCACCCTTGAGGGGGCCGTCACGGTTGGCTACACCTTC	CASTLEGAVTVGYTF
NA	TRBJ1-1	NA	TRBV12-3/TRBV12-4	TGTGCCAGCAGTCCGGACTCGAACACTGAAGCTTTCTTT	CASSPDSNTEAFF
NA	TRBJ2-2	TRBD2	TRBV3-1/TRBV3-2	TGTGCCAGCAGCCAGGGACTAGCGGGGGGATTCGGGGAGCTGTTTTTT	CASSQGLAGGFGELFF
NA	TRBJ1-1	TRBD1	TRBV18	TGTGCCAGCTCACCACAGCCGGGACAGGGGAATTTGGCTTTCTTT	CASSPQPGQGNLAFF
NA	TRBJ1-4	TRBD1	TRBV2	TGTGCCAGCAGAATCACAGGGGGTAGTGATCAAAAACTGTTTTTT	CASRITGGSDQKLFF
NA	TRBJ2-3	NA	TRBV2	TGTGCCAGCAAGACTGGTTGGACAGATACGCAGTATTTT	CASKTGWTDTQYF
few	TRBJ2-3	TRBD1	TRBV5-1	TGCGCCAGCAGCTCTCTACTAACAGGGGGAAGCACAGATACGCAGTATTTT	CASSSLLTGGSTDTQYF
NA	TRBJ2-7	TRBD1	TRBV5-6	TGTGCCAGCAGCCCCGGGGACAGGGGCCCCTCCTACGAGCAGTACTTC	CASSPGDRGPSYEQYF
NA	TRBJ1-4	NA	TRBV7-9	TGTGCCAGCAGCTTACCTACAGGTTTTCTTTCTTTT	CASSLPTGFLSF
NA	TRBJ1-5	NA	TRBV23-1	TGCGCCAGCAGTCCGCGGCGTAGTCAGCATTTT	CASSPRRSQHF
NA	TRBJ1-1	TRBD1	TRBV6-5	TGTGCCACCCGGACAGGGGCTGAAGCTTTCTTT	CATRTGAEAFF
NA	TRBJ1-6	NA	TRBV5-1	TGCGCCAGCAGCCACCGGTGGACAGAAGATAATTCACCCCTCCACTTT	CASSHRWTEDNSPLHF
NA	TRBJ2-5	NA	TRBV4-3	TGCGCCAGCAGTGTGGGCTTTCAAGAGACCCAGTACTTC	CASSVGFQETQYF
NA	TRBJ2-5	TRBD2	TRBV28	TGTGCCAGCAGTCCTCCTTCTAGCGGGGGGTACCAAGAGACCCAGTACTTC	CASSPPSSGGYQETQYF
NA	TRBJ2-5	NA	TRBV24-1	TGTGCCACCAGTGATTGGGGCTTTACTGGACCGACGCAAGAGACCCAGTACTTC	CATSDWGFTGPTQETQYF
NA	TRBJ1-2	TRBD1	TRBV19	TGTGCCAGTAGACCCGGCCAGGGGGGCAACTATGGCTACACCTTC	CASRPGQGGNYGYTF
NA	TRBJ1-5	TRBD1	TRBV29-1	TGCAGCGTTGGAGGGACAGGGGGACTGCCCCAGCATTTT	CSVGGTGGLPQHF
NA	TRBJ2-7	TRBD1	TRBV2	TGTGCCAGCAGCCGGGACAGGGGGTACGAGCAGTACTTC	CASSRDRGYEQYF
NA	TRBJ1-1	NA	TRBV2	TGTGCCAGCAGTGTCGGTAGCCTGCTTGGGGGCAACACTGAAGCTTTCTTT	CASSVGSLLGGNTEAFF
once	TRBJ1-5	NA	TRBV28	TGTGCCAGCAGTCCAGGCGCCTTTCAGCCCCAGCATTTT	CASSPGAFQPQHF
NA	TRBJ1-1	NA	TRBV4-3	TGCGCCAGCAGCCAAACCGAACTGGGGGGGAACACTGAAGCTTTCTTT	CASSQTELGGNTEAFF
NA	TRBJ2-3	NA	TRBV2	TGTGCCAGCCGCGGGGATACGCAGTATTTT	CASRGDTQYF
NA	TRBJ2-7	NA	TRBV4-2	TGTGCCAGCAGCCAAGTTTCGGGGACCTACGAGCAGTACTTC	CASSQVSGTYEQYF
NA	TRBJ2-2	NA	TRBV7-9	TGTGCCAGCAGCCTCCGGGGGACCCAGGCCGGGGAGCTGTTTTTT	CASSLRGTQAGELFF
few	TRBJ2-1	TRBD2	TRBV25-1	TGTGCCAGCAGTCCCCCGGGGAGAGCGGGAGAAACTGAGCAGTTCTTC	CASSPPGRAGETEQFF
NA	TRBJ2-1	TRBD1	TRBV24-1	TGTGCCACCAGTGTTTCCGGACAGGGTTACAATGAGCAGTTCTTC	CATSVSGQGYNEQFF
NA	TRBJ1-2	NA	TRBV7-2	TGTGCCAGCAGCTTAGCGGCGGGGGTGGTCTATGGCTACACCTTC	CASSLAAGVVYGYTF